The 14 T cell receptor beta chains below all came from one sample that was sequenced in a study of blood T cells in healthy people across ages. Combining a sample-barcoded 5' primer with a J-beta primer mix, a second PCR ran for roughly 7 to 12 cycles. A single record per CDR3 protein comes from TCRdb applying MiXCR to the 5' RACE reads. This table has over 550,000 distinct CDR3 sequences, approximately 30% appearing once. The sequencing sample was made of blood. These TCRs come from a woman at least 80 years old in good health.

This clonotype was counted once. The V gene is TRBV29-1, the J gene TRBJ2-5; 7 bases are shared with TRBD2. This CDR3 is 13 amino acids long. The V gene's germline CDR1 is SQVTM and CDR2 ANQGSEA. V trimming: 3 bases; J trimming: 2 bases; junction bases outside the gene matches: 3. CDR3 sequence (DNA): TGCAGCGTTGATAGGGACTATCAAGAGACCCAGTACTTC. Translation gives CSVDRDYQETQYF.

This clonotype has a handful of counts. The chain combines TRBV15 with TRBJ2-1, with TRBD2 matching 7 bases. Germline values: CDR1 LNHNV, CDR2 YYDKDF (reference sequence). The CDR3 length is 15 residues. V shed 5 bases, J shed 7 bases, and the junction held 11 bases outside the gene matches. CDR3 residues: CATSPGRGVTNEQFF. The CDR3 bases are TGTGCCACCAGCCCCGGACGGGGGGTGACTAATGAGCAGTTCTTC.

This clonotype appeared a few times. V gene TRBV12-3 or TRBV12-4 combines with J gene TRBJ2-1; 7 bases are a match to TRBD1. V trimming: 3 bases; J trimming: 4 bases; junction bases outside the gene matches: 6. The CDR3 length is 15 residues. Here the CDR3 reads CASSFMRGPYNEQFF. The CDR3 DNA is TGTGCCAGCAGTTTCATGAGGGGGCCTTACAATGAGCAGTTCTTC.

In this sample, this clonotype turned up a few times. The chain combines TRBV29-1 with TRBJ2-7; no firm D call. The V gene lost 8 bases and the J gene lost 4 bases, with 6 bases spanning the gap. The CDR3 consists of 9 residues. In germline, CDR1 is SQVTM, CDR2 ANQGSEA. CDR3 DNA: TGCAGCAGCATTTACGAGCAGTACTTC. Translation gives CSSIYEQYF.

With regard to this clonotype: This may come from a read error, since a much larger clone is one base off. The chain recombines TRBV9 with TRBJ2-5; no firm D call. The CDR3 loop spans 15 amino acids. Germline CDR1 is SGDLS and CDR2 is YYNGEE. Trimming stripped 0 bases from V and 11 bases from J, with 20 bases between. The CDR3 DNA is TGTGCCAGCAGCGTAGAGATGGATACCTACAATGAGCAGTACTTC. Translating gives CASSVEMDTYNEQYF.

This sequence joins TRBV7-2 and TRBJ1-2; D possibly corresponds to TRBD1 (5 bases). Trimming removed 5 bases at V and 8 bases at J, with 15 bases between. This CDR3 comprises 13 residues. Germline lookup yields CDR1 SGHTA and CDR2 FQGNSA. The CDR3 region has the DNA TGTGCCAGCAGCCCCCCGGGGCAGCGGGGCTACACCTTC. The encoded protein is CASSPPGQRGYTF.

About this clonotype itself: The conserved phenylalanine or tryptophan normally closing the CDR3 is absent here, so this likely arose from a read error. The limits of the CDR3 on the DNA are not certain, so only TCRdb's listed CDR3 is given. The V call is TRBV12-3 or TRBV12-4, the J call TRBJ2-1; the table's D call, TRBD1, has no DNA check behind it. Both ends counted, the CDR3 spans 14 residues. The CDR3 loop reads CASSGGGGPRSSSS.

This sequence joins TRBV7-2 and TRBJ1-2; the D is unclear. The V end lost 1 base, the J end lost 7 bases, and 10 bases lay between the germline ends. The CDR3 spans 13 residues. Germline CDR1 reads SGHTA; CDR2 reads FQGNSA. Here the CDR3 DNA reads TGTGCCAGCAGCTTAGAGCGCCAGCTTGGCTACACCTTC. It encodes CASSLERQLGYTF.

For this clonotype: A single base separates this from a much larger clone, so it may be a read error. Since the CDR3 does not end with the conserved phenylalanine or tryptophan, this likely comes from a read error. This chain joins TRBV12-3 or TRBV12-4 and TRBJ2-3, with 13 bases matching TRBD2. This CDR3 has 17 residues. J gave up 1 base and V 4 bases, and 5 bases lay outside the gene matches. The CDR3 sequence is CASSSTSGGRRTDTQYS. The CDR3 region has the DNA TGTGCCAGCAGTTCGACTAGCGGGGGGCGACGCACAGATACGCAGTATTCT.

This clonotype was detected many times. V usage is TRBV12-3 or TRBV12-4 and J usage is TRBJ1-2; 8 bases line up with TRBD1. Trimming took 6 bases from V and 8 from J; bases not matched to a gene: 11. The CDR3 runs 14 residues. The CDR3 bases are TGTGCCAGCAGCGGCACAGGGGGATCGGTGGGCTACACCTTC. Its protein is CASSGTGGSVGYTF.

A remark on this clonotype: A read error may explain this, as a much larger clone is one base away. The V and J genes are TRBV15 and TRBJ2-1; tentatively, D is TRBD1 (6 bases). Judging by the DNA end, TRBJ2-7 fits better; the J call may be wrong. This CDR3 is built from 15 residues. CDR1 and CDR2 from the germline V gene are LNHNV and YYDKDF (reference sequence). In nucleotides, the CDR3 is TGTGCCACCGACCGAGGGGGATCCTCCTACAATGGGCAGTACTTC. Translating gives CATDRGGSSYNGQYF.

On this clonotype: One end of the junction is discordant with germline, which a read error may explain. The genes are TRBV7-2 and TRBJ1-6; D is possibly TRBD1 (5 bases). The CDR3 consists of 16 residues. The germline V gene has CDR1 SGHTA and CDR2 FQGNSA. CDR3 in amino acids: CAGSLGYRTNNSPLHF. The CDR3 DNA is TGTGCCGGCAGCTTAGGGTACAGGACGAACAATTCACCCCTCCACTTT.

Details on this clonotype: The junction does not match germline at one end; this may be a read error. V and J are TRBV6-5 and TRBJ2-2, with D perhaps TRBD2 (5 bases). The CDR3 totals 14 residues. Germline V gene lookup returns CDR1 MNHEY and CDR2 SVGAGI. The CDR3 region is CASSPRAHTGERFF. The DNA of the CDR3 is TGTGCCAGCAGTCCCCGGGCCCACACCGGGGAGCGGTTTTTT.

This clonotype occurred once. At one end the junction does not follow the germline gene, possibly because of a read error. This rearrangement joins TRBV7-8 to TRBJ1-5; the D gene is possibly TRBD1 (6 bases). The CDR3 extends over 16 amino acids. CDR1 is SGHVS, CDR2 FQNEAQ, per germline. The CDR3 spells CASSLAQDRRHQPRHF. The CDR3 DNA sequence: TGCGCCAGCAGCTTAGCCCAGGACAGACGACATCAGCCCCGGCATTTT.